These 25 T cell receptor beta chains originate from one sample sequenced in a study of tumour-infiltrating T cells in Burkitt lymphoma. Method: immunoSEQ multiplex PCR; TCRdb's copy keeps in-frame clones and lacks some. The table has tens of thousands of clones, about a third seen once. What was sequenced was tumor tissue. These receptors came from a human donor with Burkitt lymphoma.

The V gene is TRBV7-2, the J gene TRBJ1-2; TRBD1 is a possible D gene (6 bases). The CDR3 is made up of 14 amino acids. V was clipped by 5 bases and J by 1 base, with 11 bases between them. The germline CDR1 and CDR2 sequences are SGHTA and FQGNSA. The CDR3 here is CASSPDSLNYGYTF. Written as DNA, the CDR3 is TGTGCCAGCAGCCCGGACAGCCTTAACTATGGCTACACCTTC.

J is TRBJ2-7 and V is TRBV10-3, with 9 nucleotides matching TRBD1. In germline, CDR1 is ENHRY, CDR2 SYGVKD. V shed 5 bases and J 1 base; nucleotides not matched to a gene: 3. The CDR3 covers 14 residues. CDR3 DNA: TGTGCCATCAGTCGGACAGGGGCGTCCTACGAGCAGTACTTC. It specifies CAISRTGASYEQYF.

V is TRBV18 and J is TRBJ1-1; possibly TRBD1 for D (6 bases). Between the trimmed V and J ends, which lost 3 bases and 4 bases, there was a span of 12 bases. The V gene's germline CDR1 is KGHSH and CDR2 LQKENI. There are 14 residues in the CDR3. The CDR3 bases are TGTGCCAGCTCACCGACCGAGGGGGGCACTGAAGCTTTCTTT. Its protein product is CASSPTEGGTEAFF.

This clone was seen a handful of times. The rearrangement uses TRBV6-1 and TRBJ1-2; D unresolved. The germline CDR1 and CDR2 sequences are MNHNS and SASEGT. This CDR3 region has 12 residues. Deletions cut 2 bases from V and 4 bases from J, with 5 bases between. The CDR3 bases are TGTGCCAGCAGTGAAAGAGGCTATGGCTACACCTTC. As protein: CASSERGYGYTF.

This clone was counted only a few times. V and J are TRBV5-1 and TRBJ2-5; TRBD1 aligns across 9 bases. The CDR3 sequence is 15 residues long. Germline values: CDR1 SGHRS, CDR2 YFSETQ. V shed 0 bases, J shed 5 bases, and the junction held 5 bases outside the gene matches. The CDR3 reads CASSLVTGGEETQYF. The CDR3, as DNA: TGCGCCAGCAGCTTGGTCACAGGGGGCGAGGAGACCCAGTACTTC.

This sequence joins TRBV5-8 and TRBJ1-2; D possibly corresponds to TRBD1 (6 bases). This CDR3 contains 13 residues. Germline V gene lookup returns CDR1 SGHTS and CDR2 YDEGEE. V was shortened by 2 bases and J by 4 bases, with 9 bases between the two germline ends. In DNA, the CDR3 is TGTGCCAGCAGCTTCGGGGGCCCCTATGGCTACACCTTC. This translates into CASSFGGPYGYTF.

In its sample, this clone was seen a few times. This chain links TRBV7-2 with TRBJ2-1, with TRBD2 identical over 10 bases. Germline V lookup: CDR1 SGHTA, CDR2 FQGNSA. This CDR3 contains 14 residues. Germline trimming cut 7 bases from V and 9 bases from J; bases unmatched to any gene: 9. CDR3 sequence: CASKASGGAGEQFF. The CDR3 DNA reads as TGTGCCAGCAAAGCCAGCGGGGGGGCCGGTGAGCAGTTCTTC.

This clone was seen only a few times. The rearrangement uses TRBV19 and TRBJ1-6; D remains unclear. Germline V gives CDR1 LNHDA, CDR2 SQIVND (reference sequence). Trimming took off 3 bases at V and 10 bases at J, with 13 bases between the two ends. The CDR3 covers 14 residues. CDR3 coding DNA: TGTGCCAGTAGTATCCCACGGGCGGACTCACCCCTCCACTTT. Protein product: CASSIPRADSPLHF.

The chain couples TRBV7-2 to TRBJ1-2, with TRBD1 as a possible D gene (5 bases). This CDR3 comprises 13 residues. The germline V gene has CDR1 SGHTA and CDR2 FQGNSA. Trimming took off 4 bases at V and 3 bases at J, with 9 bases between the two ends. DNA of the CDR3: TGTGCCAGCAGCTACGGGACTGACTATGGCTACACCTTC. Translated, it gives CASSYGTDYGYTF. Full variable domain (missing parts from reference TRBV7-2 and TRBJ1-2): GAGVSQSPSNKVTEKGKDVELRCDPISGHTALYWYRQSLGQGLEFLIYFQGNSAPDKSGLPSDRFSAERTGGSVSTLTIQRTQQEDSAVYLCASSYGTDYGYTFGSGTRLTVV.

V is TRBV5-3 and J is TRBJ1-1; 9 positions agree with TRBD1. TRBV5-3 is filed as an ORF, its function uncertain. With V trimmed by 5 bases and J by 6 bases, 5 bases remained unmatched. The CDR3 is 13 residues long. CDR3 residues: CARRCTGGPEAFF. The DNA of the CDR3 is TGTGCCAGAAGATGTACAGGGGGCCCTGAAGCTTTCTTT.

This chain connects TRBV4-1 to TRBJ1-5, with TRBD1 as a possible D gene (6 bases). CDR1 MGHRA and CDR2 YSYEKL come from the germline V gene. V was cut by 1 base and J by 7 bases, with 11 bases left in between. The CDR3 has 14 residues. This CDR3 is CASSQGQAGQPQHF. DNA for the CDR3: TGCGCCAGCAGCCAAGGACAGGCGGGCCAGCCCCAGCATTTT.

J is TRBJ1-2 and V is TRBV10-3; D is ambiguous. The germline V gene has CDR1 ENHRY and CDR2 SYGVKD. This CDR3 contains 12 residues. Trimming removed 6 bases at V and 8 bases at J, with 13 bases between. The CDR3 sequence: CAIRDGPSGYTF. CDR3 nucleotides: TGTGCCATCAGGGACGGGCCTAGCGGCTACACCTTC.

The gene calls are TRBV2 and TRBJ2-3, with TRBD2 as a possible D gene (5 bases). Between the trimmed V and J ends, which lost 4 bases and 2 bases, there was a span of 16 bases. The CDR3 extends over 16 amino acids. Germline V lookup: CDR1 SNHLY, CDR2 FYNNEI. As DNA, the CDR3 is TGTGCCAGCAGTGCCCACGGTCTAGCAAACACAGATACGCAGTATTTT. It specifies CASSAHGLANTDTQYF.

This chain joins TRBV2 and TRBJ2-1, with TRBD1 matching over 8 bases. Looked up from germline, CDR1 is SNHLY and CDR2 is FYNNEI. The CDR3 is 15 residues long. Trimming cost V 9 bases and J 0 bases; bases outside gene matches: 7. The CDR3 is CASQGALSSYNEQFF. CDR3 in DNA: TGTGCCAGTCAGGGGGCCCTAAGCTCCTACAATGAGCAGTTCTTC.

This clone has more than one count but fewer than ten. The CDR3 sequence: CASSGTANYGYTF. CDR3 nucleotides: TGCGCCAGCAGTGGGACAGCTAACTATGGCTACACCTTC. The J gene is TRBJ1-2, the V gene TRBV10-2; TRBD1 is a possible D gene (6 bases). Germline CDR1 WSHSY, CDR2 SAAADI. V gave up 4 bases and J gave up 0 bases, with 6 bases separating them. The CDR3 is 13 residues long.

This clone came up a few times. The chain uses TRBV6-1 and TRBJ1-5; possibly TRBD1 for D (5 bases). Germline-derived CDR1 and CDR2 are MNHNS and SASEGT. The CDR3 spans 14 residues. V was clipped by 7 bases and J by 0 bases, with 10 bases between them. CDR3 sequence: CASMTAGSNQPQHF. The DNA for the CDR3 is TGTGCCAGCATGACAGCGGGTAGCAATCAGCCCCAGCATTTT.

V gene TRBV4-3 combines with J gene TRBJ2-7; D gene ambiguous. The V gene lost 2 bases and the J gene lost 6 bases, with 11 bases spanning the gap. The CDR3 spans 13 residues. The germline V gene has CDR1 LGHNA and CDR2 YSLEER. The CDR3 DNA reads TGCGCCAGCAGCCAAAACCTATGGGGCGAGCAGTACTTC. Its protein product is CASSQNLWGEQYF.

J is TRBJ1-5 and V is TRBV6-1; TRBD1 is a possible D gene (5 bases). With 4 bases removed from V and 3 bases from J, the gap between germline ends came to 13 bases. The CDR3 has 15 residues. Germline values: CDR1 MNHNS, CDR2 SASEGT. The DNA of the CDR3 is TGTGCCAGCAGTGTCGGCTCGGGACCCAATCAGCCCCAGCATTTT. Residues: CASSVGSGPNQPQHF.

The chain employs TRBV15 and TRBJ1-3; D remains ambiguous. Per the germline V gene, CDR1 is LNHNV and CDR2 is YYDKDF (reference sequence). Trimming took off 0 bases at V and 2 bases at J, with 8 bases between the two ends. The CDR3 length is 15 residues. CDR3 sequence: CATSREGRPGNTIYF. The CDR3, as DNA: TGTGCCACCAGCAGAGAGGGGAGGCCTGGAAACACCATATATTTT.

The chain combines TRBV11-3 with TRBJ2-5; a weak D match, TRBD2 (6 bases). The CDR3 has 14 residues. CDR1 is SGHNT and CDR2 is YENEEA in the germline V gene. V dropped 3 bases and J dropped 2 bases, with 10 bases sitting between them. The CDR3 sequence: CASSFSGVQETQYF. CDR3 sequence (DNA): TGTGCCAGCAGCTTTTCGGGGGTACAAGAGACCCAGTACTTC.

The chain carries TRBV7-2 and TRBJ2-1, with TRBD2 matching 12 bases. V was pared by 1 base and J by 6 bases, with 13 bases of the junction left unmatched. This CDR3 is built from 19 residues. Germline CDR1 is SGHTA and CDR2 is FQGNSA. The CDR3 protein is CASSLVFLAGGRSINEQFF. Here the CDR3 DNA reads TGTGCCAGCAGCTTAGTTTTCCTAGCGGGGGGGCGTAGTATCAATGAGCAGTTCTTC. Variable domain in full (rest from reference TRBV7-2 and TRBJ2-1): GAGVSQSPSNKVTEKGKDVELRCDPISGHTALYWYRQSLGQGLEFLIYFQGNSAPDKSGLPSDRFSAERTGGSVSTLTIQRTQQEDSAVYLCASSLVFLAGGRSINEQFFGPGTRLTVL.

This clone turned up a few times. This chain connects TRBV15 to TRBJ2-7; D is ambiguous. Trimming took off 0 bases at V and 4 bases at J, with 4 bases between the two ends. Germline CDR1 reads LNHNV; CDR2 reads YYDKDF (reference sequence). This CDR3 has 12 residues. The CDR3 nucleotides read TGTGCCACCAGCAGAGAAGGATACGAGCAGTACTTC. Protein product: CATSREGYEQYF.

This clone has just a few counts. The chain joins TRBV2 to TRBJ1-1; no firm D call. The CDR3 spans 14 residues. Trimming took 4 bases from V and 0 from J, leaving 9 bases between them. Germline CDR1 is SNHLY and CDR2 is FYNNEI. DNA of the CDR3: TGTGCCAGCAGTGCTAGTTCCATGAACACTGAAGCTTTCTTT. It specifies CASSASSMNTEAFF. The variable domain in full, completed from reference TRBV2 and TRBJ1-1, reads EPEVTQTPSHQVTQMGQEVILRCVPISNHLYFYWYRQILGQKVEFLVSFYNNEISEKSEIFDDQFSVERPDGSNFTLKIRSTKLEDSAMYFCASSASSMNTEAFFGQGTRLTVV.

The V and J genes are TRBV15 and TRBJ2-7, with TRBD2 as a possible D gene (6 bases). Trimming removed 1 base at V and 0 bases at J, with 10 bases between. Per the germline V gene, CDR1 is LNHNV and CDR2 is YYDKDF (reference sequence). This CDR3 contains 15 residues. CDR3 sequence (DNA): TGTGCCACCAGCAGAGGTCGGGGGACCTCCTACGAGCAGTACTTC. It yields the protein CATSRGRGTSYEQYF. Together with reference TRBV15 and TRBJ2-7, the CDR3 gives the full variable domain: DAMVIQNPRYQVTQFGKPVTLSCSQTLNHNVMYWYQQKSSQAPKLLFHYYDKDFNNEADTPDNFQSRRPNTSFCFLDIRSPGLGDTAMYLCATSRGRGTSYEQYFGPGTRLTVT.

The V call is TRBV7-2, the J call TRBJ2-7, with D hard to call. The CDR3 runs to 15 residues. Germline V gene sequence: CDR1 SGHTA, CDR2 FQGNSA. Trimming removed 0 bases from V and 3 bases from J, with 12 bases in between. In DNA form, the CDR3 reads TGTGCCAGCAGCTTAGCGGTAGGTTTGCGCTACGAGCAGTACTTC. This sequence encodes CASSLAVGLRYEQYF. The whole variable domain, filled in from reference TRBV7-2 and TRBJ2-7, reads GAGVSQSPSNKVTEKGKDVELRCDPISGHTALYWYRQSLGQGLEFLIYFQGNSAPDKSGLPSDRFSAERTGGSVSTLTIQRTQQEDSAVYLCASSLAVGLRYEQYFGPGTRLTVT.